The clone carrying this T cell receptor (beta chain) was counted a few times. This record belongs to a study of T cell repertoires in cytomegalovirus infection. TCRdb re-called the reads with MiXCR, one entry per CDR3 protein. The data contain about 310,000 distinct CDR3 sequences, roughly 15% of them singletons. Germline V gene data show CDR1 as ENHRY and CDR2 as SYGVKD. Trimming pared 10 bases from V and 3 bases from J, leaving 10 bases between. The CDR3 extends over 12 amino acids. The chain has TRBV10-3 and TRBJ1-3, with D unresolved. This TCR came from a human donor in good health (CMV status not recorded). Some clones in this sample may be carry-over from other donors' samples. Sequences were obtained from PBMCs. The DNA of the CDR3 is TGTGCCACGAGCCCCATTGGAAACACCATATATTTT. This gives the protein CATSPIGNTIYF.